Presented here are 2 T cell receptor beta chains from one specimen sequenced in a study of CD8+CD57+ T cells in acquired aplastic anemia. Both TCR beta VDJ combination and CDR3 sequence profiling were carried out. Genomic DNA was the template for this profiling. TCRdb reanalysed the reads using MiXCR and keeps one entry per CDR3 protein. The table has roughly 61,000 distinct CDR3 sequences, about 56% seen once. Sequencing used sorted CD4+, CD8+, or CD8+CD57+ T cells (not recorded which) from PBMCs. The receptor source for this set is a human donor in good health, serving as a control.

The chain joins TRBV2 to TRBJ2-7; D not resolved. The CDR3 has 13 amino acids. CDR1 and CDR2 from the germline V gene are SNHLY and FYNNEI. Trimming stripped 4 bases from V and 2 bases from J, with 9 bases between. For the CDR3, the DNA is TGTGCCAGCAGTGGGAGTGGACCCTACGAGCAGTACTTC. It encodes CASSGSGPYEQYF.

The rearrangement links TRBV7-9 to TRBJ2-7; D is uncertain. The CDR3 has 12 amino acids. Germline V gene data show CDR1 as SEHNR and CDR2 as FQNEAQ (reference sequence). V was cut by 5 bases and J by 4 bases, with 9 bases left in between. The DNA for the CDR3 is TGTGCCAGCAGCGGAGACTCGTACGAGCAGTACTTC. Translated, it gives CASSGDSYEQYF.